These 23 T cell receptor beta chains came from one sample sequenced in a study of CD8 T cells in Susac syndrome. With random hexamers, 0.5 to 1 ug RNA was reverse transcribed. TCRdb re-called the immunoSEQ multiplex PCR reads with MiXCR, one entry per CDR3 protein. The sample records nearly 200,000 distinct CDR3 sequences, over 90% being singletons. The sequenced material came from CD4+ T cells from PBMCs. The receptors were sampled from a human donor with multiple sclerosis.

The chain carries TRBV19 and TRBJ1-2, with 9 bases aligning to TRBD1. After removal of 7 bases from V and 3 bases from J, the junction contained 6 bases not matched to a gene. The CDR3 has 14 residues. Germline CDR1 LNHDA, CDR2 SQIVND (reference sequence). The CDR3 loop is CASNRDRDDYGYTF. DNA for the CDR3: TGTGCCAGTAACCGGGACAGGGACGACTATGGCTACACCTTC.

The rearrangement links TRBV29-1 to TRBJ2-5, with D possibly matching TRBD1 (6 bases). The germline CDR1 and CDR2 sequences are SQVTM and ANQGSEA. There are 12 residues in the CDR3. The ends were cut back, 3 bases at V and 3 bases at J, with 8 bases in the middle. The CDR3 loop is CSVEAGEETQYF. CDR3 in DNA: TGCAGCGTTGAGGCAGGGGAAGAGACCCAGTACTTC.

Points on this clonotype: The junction shows a germline mismatch at one end, possibly a read error. The chain employs TRBV24-1 and TRBJ1-2; D remains ambiguous. Germline CDR1 is KGHDR and CDR2 is SFDVKD. This CDR3 has 12 residues. The CDR3 protein is CATSEGSYGYTF. Written as DNA, the CDR3 is TGTGCCACCAGCGAAGGGAGTTATGGCTACACTTTC.

This sequence joins TRBV29-1 and TRBJ1-2; TRBD1 aligns across 7 bases. J gave up 7 bases and V 6 bases, and 11 bases lay outside the gene matches. CDR1 SQVTM and CDR2 ANQGSEA come from the germline V gene. This CDR3 has 13 residues. The CDR3: CSVGLGDSRGYTF. CDR3 in DNA: TGCAGCGTGGGCCTTGGGGACAGCCGTGGCTACACCTTC.

This chain links TRBV20-1 with TRBJ1-4; no reliable D call. Germline CDR1 DFQATT, CDR2 SNEGSKA (reference sequence). The CDR3 is 12 amino acids. V dropped 0 bases and J dropped 7 bases, with 6 bases sitting between them. The CDR3 loop reads CSARDLFEKLFF. The CDR3 coding sequence is TGCAGTGCTAGAGATTTGTTTGAAAAACTGTTTTTT.

This chain joins TRBV15 and TRBJ2-1; a possible D gene is TRBD2 (5 bases). This CDR3 contains 15 residues. V was clipped by 0 bases and J by 8 bases, with 14 bases between them. Per germline, CDR1 LNHNV and CDR2 YYDKDF (reference sequence). The CDR3 region has the DNA TGTGCCACCAGCAGAGATCCGGGCGGGCTCTATGAGCAGTTCTTC. Translation: CATSRDPGGLYEQFF.

The chain recombines TRBV25-1 with TRBJ2-6, with D uncertain. Germline V gives CDR1 MGHDK, CDR2 SYGVNS. This CDR3 has 14 residues. Trimming cost V 1 base and J 2 bases, with 3 bases left between them. CDR3 nucleotides: TGTGCCAGCAGTGAATCGGCTGGGGCCAACGTCCTGACTTTC. Translated, it gives CASSESAGANVLTF.

CDR3 protein: CASSYSMGGSGANVLTF. In DNA form, the CDR3 reads TGTGCCAGCAGTTACTCAATGGGCGGGTCTGGGGCCAACGTCCTGACTTTC. V is TRBV6-5 and J is TRBJ2-6; possible D gene TRBD2, 5 bases. Trimming shortened V by 0 bases and J by 1 base, and 10 bases separated the two germline ends. CDR1 is MNHEY, CDR2 SVGAGI, per germline. This CDR3 has 17 amino acids.

The chain carries TRBV29-1 and TRBJ1-6; D unclear. CDR1 and CDR2 from the germline V gene are SQVTM and ANQGSEA. CDR3 length: 13 residues. Trimming removed 4 bases at V and 5 bases at J, with 9 bases between. In DNA form, the CDR3 reads TGCAGCGTTGTAGTGACCGATAATTCACCCCTCCACTTT. Its translation: CSVVVTDNSPLHF.

The chain has TRBV3-1 and TRBJ2-5, with a possible D match to TRBD1 (6 bases). V shed 4 bases and J shed 10 bases, with 25 bases lying between them. The CDR3 is 16 amino acids. Per the germline V gene, CDR1 is LGHDT and CDR2 is YNNKEL (reference sequence). This CDR3 reads CASSRPRGLPKGGQYF. DNA for the CDR3: TGTGCCAGCAGCCGTCCCAGGGGCCTCCCCAAGGGTGGCCAGTACTTC.

The chain's CDR3 is CASSPDSFLGGGANVLTF. DNA of the CDR3: TGTGCCAGCAGCCCGGACAGCTTCCTGGGAGGTGGGGCCAACGTCCTGACTTTC. The chain joins TRBV12-3 or TRBV12-4 to TRBJ2-6; D could derive from TRBD1 or TRBD2 (6 bases each). The CDR3 consists of 18 residues. V lost 6 bases to trimming and J lost 3 bases, with 21 bases between them.

This rearrangement joins TRBV20-1 to TRBJ2-7, with 9 bases lining up with TRBD2. The CDR3 spans 18 residues. Germline V gene lookup returns CDR1 DFQATT and CDR2 SNEGSKA (reference sequence). The trim removed 3 bases at V and 4 bases at J, leaving 19 bases unmatched. The chain's CDR3 is CSARSRIAGDPLRYEQYF. CDR3 DNA: TGCAGTGCTAGGTCCCGTATAGCGGGAGACCCCCTTCGGTACGAGCAGTACTTC.

The chain uses TRBV29-1 and TRBJ2-3, with D maybe TRBD2 (5 bases). Germline V CDR1 and CDR2: SQVTM, ANQGSEA. The V end was cut by 1 base, the J end by 8 bases, with 16 bases between. The CDR3 spans 14 residues. This CDR3 reads CSVEGSGGRVTQYF. CDR3 sequence (DNA): TGCAGCGTTGAAGGTTCAGGTGGGCGGGTTACGCAGTATTTT.

This chain uses TRBV2 with TRBJ1-1; perhaps TRBD1 as D (6 bases). Per germline, CDR1 SNHLY and CDR2 FYNNEI. The CDR3 is made up of 16 amino acids. Trimming removed 1 base from V and 1 base from J, with 13 bases in between. CDR3 loop: CASSEVGQGKNTEAFF. CDR3 bases: TGTGCCAGCAGTGAAGTTGGGCAGGGGAAGAACACTGAAGCTTTCTTT.

V and J are TRBV15 and TRBJ2-5; D is uncertain. Trimming removed 0 bases at V and 6 bases at J, with 11 bases between. CDR1 and CDR2 (germline): LNHNV, YYDKDF (reference sequence). This CDR3 has 14 amino acids. Here the CDR3 reads CATSRDQEKQTQYF. In DNA form, the CDR3 reads TGTGCCACCAGCAGAGATCAGGAGAAGCAGACCCAGTACTTC.

J is TRBJ2-1 and V is TRBV24-1; weak D call: TRBD2 (6 bases). Germline V gene data show CDR1 as KGHDR and CDR2 as SFDVKD. Between the trimmed V and J ends, which lost 9 bases and 0 bases, there was a span of 11 bases. There are 14 residues in the CDR3. The CDR3 DNA reads TGTGCCACCCATAGCGGCAGCTCCTACAATGAGCAGTTCTTC. Its protein is CATHSGSSYNEQFF.

CDR3 amino acids: CASSLLNGDEQYF. In DNA form, the CDR3 reads TGTGCCAGCAGTTTATTGAACGGCGACGAGCAGTACTTC. The chain couples TRBV27 to TRBJ2-7; D gene unclear. The V end lost 1 base, the J end lost 5 bases, and 9 bases lay between the germline ends. The CDR3 runs to 13 residues. Germline V gene lookup returns CDR1 MNHEY and CDR2 SMNVEV (reference sequence).

This chain connects TRBV28 to TRBJ1-4, with TRBD1 as a possible D gene (5 bases). Germline assignment: CDR1 MDHEN and CDR2 SYDVKM. V lost 6 bases and J lost 8, with 16 bases in between. The CDR3 covers 14 residues. The CDR3 DNA reads TGTGCCAGCAGCGGGACTACCGATGGGGAAAAACTGTTTTTT. This translates into CASSGTTDGEKLFF.

The V call is TRBV18, the J call TRBJ1-2, with D hard to call. With 1 base removed from V and 5 bases from J, the gap between germline ends came to 5 bases. The germline V gene encodes CDR1 KGHSH and CDR2 LQKENI. The CDR3 spans 12 residues. The CDR3 spells CASSPQEYGYTF. The CDR3 coding sequence is TGTGCCAGCTCACCACAGGAATATGGCTACACCTTC.

This rearrangement joins TRBV6-5 to TRBJ2-7; 9 bases match TRBD1. Looked up from germline, CDR1 is MNHEY and CDR2 is SVGAGI. The ends lost 5 bases at V and 1 base at J; junction bases unmatched: 6. This CDR3 contains 15 residues. CDR3 in amino acids: CASSNTGGSSYEQYF. Here the CDR3 DNA reads TGTGCCAGCAGTAATACAGGGGGCTCTTCCTACGAGCAGTACTTC.

This chain links TRBV11-2 with TRBJ2-4; TRBD1 agrees at 7 bases. The CDR3 is 14 amino acids. CDR1 is SGHAT, CDR2 FQNNGV, per germline. Unmatched junction bases numbered 4, after V lost 5 bases and J lost 3 bases. The CDR3 DNA reads as TGTGCCAGCAGCCCCGGGACAGACAAAAACATTCAGTACTTC. Its protein is CASSPGTDKNIQYF.

CDR3 nucleotides: TGTGCCAGCAGCTTAGCCCTGTCGGATGAGCAGTTCTTC. Translated, it gives CASSLALSDEQFF. The chain recombines TRBV7-9 with TRBJ2-1; D unresolved. The CDR3 runs to 13 residues. Germline assignment: CDR1 SEHNR and CDR2 FQNEAQ (reference sequence). Trimming pared 0 bases from V and 8 bases from J, leaving 8 bases between.

The chain recombines TRBV29-1 with TRBJ2-1; D gene uncertain. The CDR3 spans 13 residues. The germline CDR1 and CDR2 sequences are SQVTM and ANQGSEA. The V end lost 5 bases, the J end lost 0 bases, and 8 bases lay between the germline ends. CDR3 coding DNA: TGCAGCGTTCGTACCCACTCCTACAATGAGCAGTTCTTC. Translation: CSVRTHSYNEQFF.